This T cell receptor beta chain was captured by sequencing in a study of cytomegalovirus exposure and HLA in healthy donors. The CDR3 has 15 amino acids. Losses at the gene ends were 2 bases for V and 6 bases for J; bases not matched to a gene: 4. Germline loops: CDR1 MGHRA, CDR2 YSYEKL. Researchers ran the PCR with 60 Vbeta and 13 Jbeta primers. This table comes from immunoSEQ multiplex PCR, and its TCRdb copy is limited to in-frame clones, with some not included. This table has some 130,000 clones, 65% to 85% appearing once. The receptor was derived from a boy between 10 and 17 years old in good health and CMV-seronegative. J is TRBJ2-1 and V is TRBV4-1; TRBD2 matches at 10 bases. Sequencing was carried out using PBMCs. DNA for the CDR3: TGCGCCAGCAGCCAACCGGGACTAGCGACCAATGAGCAGTTCTTC. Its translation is CASSQPGLATNEQFF.